The clone carrying this TCR beta chain showed up just a few times. Its antigen is currently unknown. This entry comes from a study of cytomegalovirus exposure and HLA in healthy donors. General study points: In a later analysis, CMV-associated beta chains were mostly HLA-associated, it appeared. Reportedly, fewer N-insertions than the approximately 610-donor mean appeared in an Asian-associated ancestry cluster in a later analysis. Specific recognition of CMV antigens was confirmed in vitro for three chains (all CMV-associated).

PCR primers comprised 60 Vbeta and 13 Jbeta primers. The method was immunoSEQ multiplex PCR; TCRdb's version includes in-frame clones alone and lacks a portion of them. This sample has around 150,000 clones; about 76% occur once, and the top ten carry around 2.5%. Losses at the gene ends were 6 bases for V and 7 bases for J; bases not matched to a gene: 4. Germline CDR1 is MDHEN and CDR2 is SYDVKM. The CDR3 runs 13 residues. J is TRBJ1-3 and V is TRBV28, with 9 bases lining up with TRBD1. This TCR was recovered from a woman aged 40 to 50 in good health and CMV-seropositive. Input material: PBMCs. In nucleotides, the CDR3 is TGTGCCAGCAGGTTACAGGGGGCTAACACCATATATTTT. It specifies CASRLQGANTIYF.